The 25 T cell receptor beta chains below all came from one sample that was sequenced in a study of shared T cell receptors in the human thymus. TCRdb's table, derived via immunoSEQ multiplex PCR, lists solely in-frame clones and lacks some. The table shows hundreds of thousands of clones, with about 89% occurring only once. This sample was also put to use in a study of human thymus T cells.

The source material was thymocytes. The receptors here all came from a boy under two years old with a congenital heart defect.

The CDR3 protein is CASSRPHGPGVNYGYTF. In nucleotides, the CDR3 is TGTGCCAGTAGTAGACCCCACGGACCAGGGGTTAACTATGGCTACACCTTC. The rearrangement links TRBV19 to TRBJ1-2, with TRBD1 as a possible D gene (6 bases). The length of the CDR3 is 17 residues. Germline CDR1 LNHDA, CDR2 SQIVND (reference sequence). Trimming stripped 4 bases from V and 1 base from J, with 19 bases between.

This clone turned up a few times. The chain has TRBV21-1 and TRBJ1-2. TRBV21-1 is a pseudogene segment. There are 16 residues in the CDR3. The CDR3 DNA reads as TGTGCCAGCAGCAAAGTTGGAGGACTGAACCTCTATGGCTACACCTTC. Translated: CASSKVGGLNLYGYTF.

The CDR3 reads CASRDDRTGLKGNTGELFF. The CDR3 DNA reads TGTGCCAGCAGGGACGACCGGACAGGCTTAAAGGGGAACACCGGGGAGCTGTTTTTT. The V call is TRBV9, the J call TRBJ2-2; 7 nucleotides line up with TRBD1. The J segment lost 1 base and the V segment lost 5 bases, leaving 17 bases of the junction unmatched. The V gene's germline CDR1 is SGDLS and CDR2 YYNGEE. There are 19 residues in the CDR3.

The chain couples TRBV7-9 to TRBJ2-3, with D perhaps matching TRBD1 (6 bases). V was cut by 2 bases and J by 6 bases, with 18 bases left in between. The CDR3 is 16 residues long. Germline CDR1 SEHNR, CDR2 FQNEAQ (reference sequence). The DNA of the CDR3 is TGTGCCAGCAGCTTAAGGTCAGGGGACCTGCCCGATACGCAGTATTTT. Translation gives CASSLRSGDLPDTQYF.

The rearrangement links TRBV5-6 to TRBJ1-5, with D possibly TRBD1 on 5 matching bases. The CDR3 is 14 amino acids. Germline V gives CDR1 SGHDT, CDR2 YYEEEE. The V gene lost 0 bases and the J gene lost 11 bases, with 15 bases spanning the gap. The CDR3 loop reads CASSLDGHNKSQHF. The CDR3 nucleotides read TGTGCCAGCAGCTTGGATGGACACAACAAGTCCCAGCATTTT.

V is TRBV28 and J is TRBJ2-3, with 11 positions matching TRBD2. V lost 10 bases to trimming and J lost 5 bases; unmatched junction nucleotides: 17. The CDR3 spans 17 residues. Per the germline V gene, CDR1 is MDHEN and CDR2 is SYDVKM. CDR3 coding DNA: TGTGCCACCTTGCCCTTCCATAGCGGGGGGGCCGGAGATACGCAGTATTTT. Its translation is CATLPFHSGGAGDTQYF.

J is TRBJ2-3 and V is TRBV11-3, with 10 bases lining up with TRBD2. The V gene's germline CDR1 is SGHNT and CDR2 YENEEA. This CDR3 region has 17 residues. V lost 1 base and J lost 4; bases outside the gene matches: 8. The CDR3 nucleotides are TGTGCCAGCAGCTTAGGTGGTCTAGCGGGAGTCCCAGATACGCAGTATTTT. Its translation is CASSLGGLAGVPDTQYF.

The V and J genes are TRBV27 and TRBJ2-5, with 7 bases matching TRBD1. J gave up 7 bases and V 5 bases, and 13 bases lay outside the gene matches. This CDR3 is 15 amino acids long. Per the germline V gene, CDR1 is MNHEY and CDR2 is SMNVEV (reference sequence). In DNA form, the CDR3 reads TGTGCCAGCAGTCCCTTAGGGGGCTCAAAGGGGACCCAGTACTTC. Protein sequence: CASSPLGGSKGTQYF.

The genes are TRBV5-6 and TRBJ1-3; 11 bases line up with TRBD1. The V segment lost 3 bases and the J segment 2 bases; nucleotides outside the gene matches: 7. The CDR3 has 17 residues. CDR1 SGHDT and CDR2 YYEEEE come from the germline V gene. This CDR3 reads CASSWAGQGATGNTIYF. The CDR3 nucleotides are TGTGCCAGCAGCTGGGCCGGACAGGGGGCAACTGGAAACACCATATATTTT.

This rearrangement joins TRBV4-3 to TRBJ2-7; weak D call: TRBD1 (6 bases). The CDR3 runs 13 residues. Trimming pared 0 bases from V and 6 bases from J, leaving 9 bases between. Germline values: CDR1 LGHNA, CDR2 YSLEER. The DNA for the CDR3 is TGCGCCAGCAGCCAAGAAGTCAGGGGCGAGCAGTACTTC. It codes for CASSQEVRGEQYF.

This clone was seen once. The gene calls are TRBV7-8 and TRBJ2-3; 9 nucleotides align to TRBD2. There are 18 residues in the CDR3. Looked up from germline, CDR1 is SGHVS and CDR2 is FQNEAQ. J was trimmed by 3 bases and V by 1 base; bases with no gene match: 11. The DNA for the CDR3 is TGTGCCAGCAGCTTAGTTGTGGGTGCGGCGGGAGGGACAGATACGCAGTATTTT. This codes for CASSLVVGAAGGTDTQYF.

This chain joins TRBV7-6 and TRBJ2-7; D gene uncertain. Trimming left V 4 bases short and J 0 bases short, with 13 bases between. Germline V CDR1 and CDR2: SGHVS, FNYEAQ. This CDR3 is 15 amino acids long. CDR3 in DNA: TGTGCCAGCAGCTCGGGTCTAACCCCCTCCTACGAGCAGTACTTC. It translates to CASSSGLTPSYEQYF.

The chain links TRBV2 to TRBJ1-5, with TRBD1 matching over 9 bases. Germline CDR1 SNHLY, CDR2 FYNNEI. V lost 5 bases to trimming and J lost 7 bases; unmatched junction nucleotides: 15. The length of the CDR3 is 17 residues. The DNA of the CDR3 is TGTGCCAGCAGTTCTCTTACAGGGGGCTCAGTATTGCAGCCCCAGCATTTT. Encoded protein: CASSSLTGGSVLQPQHF.

The rearrangement joins TRBV9 to TRBJ1-2; 8 bases are shared with TRBD1. Germline trimming cut 3 bases from V and 4 bases from J; bases unmatched to any gene: 5. Germline CDR1 and CDR2: SGDLS and YYNGEE. This CDR3 has 14 amino acids. CDR3 sequence (DNA): TGTGCCAGCAGCGCGGACAGGGTCCCCTATGGCTACACCTTC. Translating gives CASSADRVPYGYTF. Filled out from reference TRBV9 and TRBJ1-2, the complete variable domain reads DSGVTQTPKHLITATGQRVTLRCSPRSGDLSVYWYQQSLDQGLQFLIQYYNGEERAKGNILERFSAQQFPDLHSELNLSSLELGDSALYFCASSADRVPYGYTFGSGTRLTVV.

The rearrangement joins TRBV5-6 to TRBJ2-1, with D possibly TRBD1 on 6 matching bases. The CDR3 spans 15 residues. The V end was cut by 3 bases, the J end by 5 bases, with 15 bases between. The germline CDR1 and CDR2 sequences are SGHDT and YYEEEE. CDR3 amino acids: CASSSTGLAHNEQFF. The CDR3 coding sequence is TGTGCCAGCAGCTCAACAGGGCTCGCCCACAATGAGCAGTTCTTC.

V and J are TRBV30 and TRBJ1-5; the D gene is possibly TRBD1 (5 bases). The V end was cut by 0 bases, the J end by 4 bases, with 13 bases between. The CDR3 runs 15 residues. The germline gives CDR1 GTSNPN, CDR2 SVGIG (reference sequence). CDR3 in DNA: TGTGCCTGGAGTGTGACCTGGGGGGGTAATCAGCCCCAGCATTTT. Translating gives CAWSVTWGGNQPQHF.

The chain couples TRBV14 to TRBJ2-5; perhaps TRBD1 as D (5 bases). The CDR3 has 13 amino acids. Between the trimmed V and J ends, which lost 4 bases and 5 bases, there was a span of 11 bases. Germline CDR1 is SGHDN and CDR2 is FVKESK. The CDR3 reads CASSRPKGETQYF. The CDR3 DNA is TGTGCCAGCAGCCGCCCTAAGGGGGAGACCCAGTACTTC.

This clone was observed a few times. The chain couples TRBV30 to TRBJ2-2, with 9 bases that match TRBD1. The V gene's germline CDR1 is GTSNPN and CDR2 SVGIG (reference sequence). The V segment lost 5 bases and the J segment 1 base; nucleotides outside the gene matches: 2. CDR3 length: 14 amino acids. CDR3 loop: CAWAGQGNTGELFF. DNA of the CDR3: TGTGCCTGGGCGGGACAGGGGAACACCGGGGAGCTGTTTTTT.

J is TRBJ2-7 and V is TRBV11-2; 14 nucleotides line up with TRBD2. Germline trimming cut 5 bases from V and 0 bases from J; bases unmatched to any gene: 12. Germline CDR1 reads SGHAT; CDR2 reads FQNNGV. This CDR3 has 19 residues. This CDR3 reads CASSLYPSGTSGGSYEQYF. For the CDR3, the DNA is TGTGCCAGCAGCCTATACCCCTCCGGGACTAGCGGGGGCTCCTACGAGCAGTACTTC. The full variable domain, in which reference TRBV11-2 and TRBJ2-7 provide the parts outside the CDR3, is EAGVAQSPRYKIIEKRQSVAFWCNPISGHATLYWYQQILGQGPKLLIQFQNNGVVDDSQLPKDRFSAERLKGVDSTLKIQPAKLEDSAVYLCASSLYPSGTSGGSYEQYFGPGTRLTVT.

The gene calls are TRBV30 and TRBJ2-3; 9 bases are shared with TRBD1. The CDR3 totals 16 residues. The germline gives CDR1 GTSNPN, CDR2 SVGIG (reference sequence). The V segment lost 2 bases and the J segment 3 bases; nucleotides outside the gene matches: 9. The CDR3 bases are TGTGCCTGGAGTTGTAAGGGACAGGGTATGACAGATACGCAGTATTTT. Translation gives CAWSCKGQGMTDTQYF.

The CDR3: CSVGGPNYGYTF. CDR3 DNA sequence: TGCAGCGTTGGAGGGCCCAACTATGGCTACACCTTC. This chain links TRBV29-1 with TRBJ1-2; the D is unclear. The CDR3 extends over 12 amino acids. Deletions cut 4 bases from V and 2 bases from J, with 8 bases between. Germline CDR1 SQVTM, CDR2 ANQGSEA.

A few counts support this clone. V and J are TRBV11-2 and TRBJ2-1, with 9 bases aligning to TRBD2. CDR1 is SGHAT, CDR2 FQNNGV, per germline. The junction had 12 bases not matched to a gene; V was cut back by 0 bases and J by 9 bases. This CDR3 comprises 17 residues. CDR3 region: CASSLEPGLAFGVEQFF. In DNA, the CDR3 is TGTGCCAGCAGCTTAGAGCCGGGACTAGCCTTTGGGGTTGAGCAGTTCTTC.

The chain links TRBV12-2 to TRBJ2-7; the table's D call, TRBD2, has no DNA check behind it. TRBV12-2 counts as a pseudogene. CDR3 length: 16 residues. The DNA for the CDR3 is TGTGCAAGTCGCTTACCCGACATCCGGGGAGCTTACGAGCAGTACTTC. Its protein product is CASRLPDIRGAYEQYF.

This chain joins TRBV27 and TRBJ1-1; D might be TRBD1 (5 bases). Germline loops: CDR1 MNHEY, CDR2 SMNVEV (reference sequence). The CDR3 length is 14 residues. The V end lost 4 bases, the J end lost 3 bases, and 12 bases lay between the germline ends. In DNA, the CDR3 is TGTGCCAGCAGTTATGGGGCAGGCTACACTGAAGCTTTCTTT. Protein sequence: CASSYGAGYTEAFF.

The chain links TRBV7-6 to TRBJ1-3; 7 bases map to TRBD1. V shed 5 bases, J shed 0 bases, and the junction held 13 bases outside the gene matches. This CDR3 comprises 18 residues. The germline gives CDR1 SGHVS, CDR2 FNYEAQ. This chain's CDR3 is CASSTPRAGGSSGNTIYF. Here the CDR3 DNA reads TGTGCCAGCAGCACCCCTAGGGCAGGGGGAAGCTCTGGAAACACCATATATTTT.